The present entry profiles one T cell receptor beta chain with its context. Its antigen specificity is not known. No much larger clonotype is one base removed from it; base qualities were not supplied. The data stem from a study of regulatory T cells in long-lasting Graves disease (dated by TCRdb to about 2021). In terms of the full investigation: Antithyroid drugs had been taken for less than 3 months by newly diagnosed Graves' disease patients. TCR sequencing covered some 13 persistent and 20 or so newly diagnosed Graves' disease patients, around 35 samples in total. The study took place in China and was registered as a clinical trial. Persistent Graves' disease patients were compared with newly diagnosed Graves' disease patients by peripheral blood TCR sequencing and RNA sequencing. Summary of the overall study and its limitations: Persistent disease showed preferential use of TRBV28, TRBJ1-2 and TRBJ2-5, whereas newly diagnosed disease favored TRBV20-1 and TRBJ2-1. Persistent patients shared more public clonotypes among themselves (around 2,500) than newly diagnosed patients did (more than 950). The small sample size was acknowledged by the authors as a limitation that may reduce accuracy. Only peripheral blood was studied, because thyroid tissue, the primary lesion, was inaccessible. Compared with newly diagnosed patients, patients with persistent Graves' disease had lower TCR Shannon entropy and fewer highly expanded clones, which suggests clonal expansion. Sequencing and analysis were limited to the TCR beta chain.

Read against the paper, the sample's time point label means: newly diagnosed GD, antithyroid drugs for less than 3 months. RNA was extracted from PBMCs in TRIzol for both TCR sequencing and RNA sequencing. The diagnosis of Graves' disease followed American Thyroid Association guidelines. Patients were recruited from an endocrinology department in Xi'an, China. Each patient gave 7 to 9.5 milliliters of peripheral blood, collected in an EDTA anticoagulant tube. PBMCs were isolated by Ficoll Paque Plus density gradient separation without further T cell sorting. An Agilent 2100 Bioanalyzer and agarose gel were used to check RNA quality, while a NanoDrop 2000 measured RNA concentration. Looking up the germline V gene (reference sequence) yields CDR1 LNHDA and CDR2 SQIVND. Including cysteine and phenylalanine, the CDR3 has 15 amino acids. Only the CDR3 part of the read is kept: 45 bases, read in frame from the first base.

The method behind the library was multiplex PCR. TCRdb lists the instrument as Illumina HiSeq 4000. CDR3 regions were amplified by Arm-PCR with iRepertoire HTBI primers to construct TCR beta libraries. Before sequencing, the PCR products underwent gel purification. The source study handled its data this way. A total of 62 TRBV and approximately 15 TRBJ segments were identified across samples and were used for gene usage analysis of CDR3 amino acid clonotypes. Filtered high-quality paired reads were merged into contigs using COPE and FqMerger. BLAST was used to align contigs to IMGT TRBV, TRBD and TRBJ reference genes, and CDR3 was defined according to IMGT. Any clonotype with a frequency above 0.1% was counted as a highly expanded clone. Repertoire diversity was measured by Shannon entropy, and V-J evenness by the Gini coefficient. Public clonotypes were defined as clonotypes shared by more than one individual. The public reads were quality trimmed at Q25 with fastp and then assembled into clones with MiXCR by TCRdb, keeping productive beta chains. Every entry covers one CDR3 protein and lists the most common genes and DNA from its rows. The V and J calls shown here were made by TCRdb, not taken from the authors' results. The sample has hundreds of thousands of distinct CDR3 sequences on record, about a sixth of them singletons. The biggest ten clones account for about a fifth of the sample.

The rearrangement joined TRBV19 to TRBJ2-3; 9 nucleotides in the junction match TRBD2. The J call is in doubt because the DNA end fits TRBJ2-5 better. The receptor was derived from a female donor with Graves disease. The sample in question was peripheral blood mononuclear cells (PBMCs), obtained at new diagnosis, from a patient treated with antithyroid drugs. The CDR3 region: CASSIGGGAVETQYF. Here is the DNA: TGTGCCAGTAGTATTGGCGGGGGGGCGGTGGAGACCCAGTACTTC.